The 26 T cell receptor beta chains reported below all come from one sample, sequenced in a study of T cells generated in artificial thymic organoids. Separate semi-nested PCRs amplified TCRalpha and TCRbeta libraries using constant-region reverse primers in TRAC or TRBC. Each CDR3 protein gets one entry after TCRdb re-called the 5' RACE reads with MiXCR. Of over 6,500 distinct CDR3 sequences listed, about a sixth are singletons. Sequencing was done on a sample of naive CD8+ T cells from the thymus. Stated subset: CD3+TCRalphabeta+CD8SP T cells; for blood, CD45RO-CCR7+ naive CD8+ T cells. These receptors were taken from a human donor who gave cord blood stem cells for thymic organoid culture, a cardiac surgery patient who gave postnatal thymus, or a blood donor (not recorded which).

V gene TRBV19 combines with J gene TRBJ2-1, with D possibly being TRBD2 (5 bases). Germline V gives CDR1 LNHDA, CDR2 SQIVND (reference sequence). The CDR3 is 13 residues long. V lost 6 bases and J 10 bases, leaving 16 bases between the germline ends. The CDR3, as DNA: TGTGCCAGTAGCCCCACTGACACGGGGGAGCAGTTCTTC. This sequence encodes CASSPTDTGEQFF.

As to this clonotype: Since a much larger clone is just one base distant, this may be a read error. This chain links TRBV28 with TRBJ2-5; TRBD2 matches 12 bases. J was trimmed by 7 bases and V by 5 bases; bases with no gene match: 11. Germline V gene lookup returns CDR1 MDHEN and CDR2 SYDVKM. The CDR3 is 16 amino acids. The DNA for the CDR3 is TGTGCCAGCAGTCCTCTAGCGGGAGGGCCATTGGGGACCCAGTACTTC. This gives the protein CASSPLAGGPLGTQYF.

The chain is built from TRBV3-1 and TRBJ2-7, with 9 bases aligning to TRBD1. The CDR3 is 14 amino acids. V shed 5 bases and J 7 bases; nucleotides not matched to a gene: 9. The V gene's germline CDR1 is LGHDT and CDR2 YNNKEL (reference sequence). In DNA, the CDR3 is TGTGCCAGCAGCTGGACAGGGGAACCAGTGGAGCAGTACTTC. Its translation: CASSWTGEPVEQYF.

The rearrangement links TRBV5-1 to TRBJ2-6, with D uncertain. V was clipped by 6 bases and J by 0 bases, with 7 bases between them. Germline V gene lookup returns CDR1 SGHRS and CDR2 YFSETQ. This CDR3 is built from 14 residues. DNA for the CDR3: TGCGCCAGCAACTCGGGCTCTGGGGCCAACGTCCTGACTTTC. Protein sequence: CASNSGSGANVLTF.

This clonotype came up once. A much larger clone sits a single nucleotide away, making a read error possible. The chain is built from TRBV4-1 and TRBJ2-1, with TRBD2 matching 8 bases. CDR1 is MGHRA, CDR2 YSYEKL, per germline. This CDR3 has 17 amino acids. CDR3 in DNA: TGCGCCAGCGGCCAAGCTTCATTCGGGCTAGCGGGCGATGAGCAGTTCTTC. Its translation is CASGQASFGLAGDEQFF.

The sample holds many counts of this clonotype. The rearrangement joins TRBV12-3 or TRBV12-4 to TRBJ2-3; D is unresolved. The CDR3 is 15 amino acids. V was pared by 2 bases and J by 0 bases, with 9 bases between. CDR3 region: CASSLNSISTDTQYF. In DNA, the CDR3 is TGTGCCAGCAGTTTAAACTCAATTAGCACAGATACGCAGTATTTT.

This clonotype was recorded many times. This chain links TRBV9 with TRBJ2-2; TRBD1 agrees at 9 bases. This CDR3 region has 15 residues. After removal of 3 bases from V and 6 bases from J, the junction contained 6 bases not matched to a gene. Per germline, CDR1 SGDLS and CDR2 YYNGEE. Here the CDR3 reads CASSDGTGSSGELFF. The DNA of the CDR3 is TGTGCCAGCAGCGATGGGACAGGGTCGTCCGGGGAGCTGTTTTTT. The full variable domain, rest sourced from reference TRBV9 and TRBJ2-2, is DSGVTQTPKHLITATGQRVTLRCSPRSGDLSVYWYQQSLDQGLQFLIQYYNGEERAKGNILERFSAQQFPDLHSELNLSSLELGDSALYFCASSDGTGSSGELFFGEGSRLTVL.

This clonotype appeared a few times. V is TRBV6-7 and J is TRBJ2-7; 9 nucleotides line up with TRBD1. TRBV6-7 is placed among ORFs of uncertain function. The V segment lost 4 bases and the J segment 0 bases; nucleotides outside the gene matches: 7. This CDR3 spans 16 amino acids. CDR3 region: CASSFPGQGRSYEQYV. As DNA, the CDR3 is TGTGCCAGCAGTTTTCCGGGACAGGGACGCTCCTACGAGCAGTACGTC.

By sample share, this clonotype is medium-sized. The V and J genes are TRBV6-2 or TRBV6-3 and TRBJ1-1, with D hard to call. This CDR3 region has 14 residues. V lost 7 bases to trimming and J lost 4 bases, with 16 bases between them. Germline V CDR1 and CDR2: MNHEY, SVGEGT. The CDR3 protein is CASTEIWTRTEAFF. CDR3 DNA: TGTGCCAGCACGGAAATTTGGACGCGCACTGAAGCTTTCTTT.

This clonotype is labeled as medium-sized. The chain links TRBV9 to TRBJ2-3; D not certain. V lost 2 bases, J lost 1 base, and 11 bases lay in between. CDR1 and CDR2 (germline): SGDLS, YYNGEE. This CDR3 is built from 15 residues. CDR3 in DNA: TGTGCCAGCAGCGTGGGTCGGGTAGGCACAGATACGCAGTATTTT. This translates into CASSVGRVGTDTQYF.

This clonotype is classed as medium-sized. The J gene is TRBJ1-5, the V gene TRBV19; 10 bases are a match to TRBD1. Germline CDR1 and CDR2: LNHDA and SQIVND (reference sequence). Germline trimming cut 5 bases from V and 0 bases from J; bases unmatched to any gene: 4. The CDR3 sequence is 16 residues long. The CDR3 DNA reads as TGTGCCAGTAGTCGGGACAGGGGCTATAGCAATCAGCCCCAGCATTTT. Amino acids: CASSRDRGYSNQPQHF.

By share of the sample, this clonotype is medium-sized. The chain has TRBV12-3 or TRBV12-4 and TRBJ2-1, with 11 bases lining up with TRBD2. V trimming: 6 bases; J trimming: 7 bases; junction bases outside the gene matches: 14. The CDR3 runs 17 residues. The CDR3 sequence: CASSALSGRASENEQFF. The CDR3, as DNA: TGTGCCAGCAGCGCCCTTAGCGGGAGGGCCTCAGAGAATGAGCAGTTCTTC.

This clonotype was seen at least ten times. This sequence joins TRBV29-1 and TRBJ2-1, with 11 bases matching TRBD2. This CDR3 has 14 amino acids. V was pared by 7 bases and J by 1 base, with 3 bases of the junction left unmatched. CDR1 is SQVTM and CDR2 is ANQGSEA in the germline V gene. In DNA, the CDR3 is TGCAGCGGACTAGCGGGACTTTCCTACAATGAGCAGTTCTTC. Amino acids: CSGLAGLSYNEQFF.

By sample fraction, this clonotype is large. This chain joins TRBV4-1 and TRBJ1-6; TRBD1 aligns across 10 bases. CDR1 is MGHRA and CDR2 is YSYEKL in the germline V gene. CDR3 size: 18 residues. Trimming at V came to 0 bases and at J to 6 bases, leaving 8 bases not matched to a gene. CDR3 sequence reads: CASSQDGLGQGSNSPLHF. CDR3 nucleotides: TGCGCCAGCAGCCAAGATGGATTGGGACAGGGGTCTAATTCACCCCTCCACTTT.

The chain employs TRBV5-4 and TRBJ1-2; D gene unclear. V lost 5 bases and J lost 1, with 6 bases in between. CDR1 and CDR2 (germline): SGHNT, YYREEE (reference sequence). The CDR3 spans 12 residues. CDR3 sequence reads: CASRGNNYGYTF. The CDR3 bases are TGTGCCAGCAGGGGGAATAACTATGGCTACACCTTC.

Within the sample, this clonotype is medium-sized. J is TRBJ2-1 and V is TRBV4-1, with unresolved D. The germline V and J ends were trimmed by 1 base and 4 bases, with 8 bases remaining between them. Germline values: CDR1 MGHRA, CDR2 YSYEKL. CDR3 size: 14 residues. In DNA, the CDR3 is TGCGCCAGCAGCCAAGTAGATGAGTACAATGAGCAGTTCTTC. This codes for CASSQVDEYNEQFF.

This clonotype was detected ten times or more. The rearrangement links TRBV11-2 to TRBJ1-6, with D uncertain. There are 13 residues in the CDR3. The germline gives CDR1 SGHAT, CDR2 FQNNGV. Trimming removed 4 bases from V and 13 bases from J, with 14 bases in between. The CDR3 nucleotides are TGTGCCAGCAGCTCGGACCGCGGGATGCCCCTCCACTTT. It codes for CASSSDRGMPLHF. Full variable domain (missing parts from reference TRBV11-2 and TRBJ1-6): EAGVAQSPRYKIIEKRQSVAFWCNPISGHATLYWYQQILGQGPKLLIQFQNNGVVDDSQLPKDRFSAERLKGVDSTLKIQPAKLEDSAVYLCASSSDRGMPLHFGNGTRLTVT.

In its sample, this clonotype ranks as medium-sized. The chain combines TRBV6-2 or TRBV6-3 with TRBJ1-5; D not resolved. V lost 0 bases to trimming and J lost 7 bases, with 13 bases between them. Germline values: CDR1 MNHEY, CDR2 SVGEGT. This CDR3 is 15 amino acids long. The CDR3 nucleotides are TGTGCCAGCAGTTACTCGACGCCCCGGGTGCAGCCCCAGCATTTT. It is translated as CASSYSTPRVQPQHF.

A remark on this clonotype: The missing conserved phenylalanine or tryptophan at the end of this CDR3 makes a read error likely. The gene calls are TRBV7-2 and TRBJ1-1; the D is unclear. Germline lookup yields CDR1 SGHTA and CDR2 FQGNSA. The CDR3 is made up of 15 amino acids. V lost 0 bases, J lost 4 bases, and 12 bases lay in between. CDR3 protein: CASSLASRGSTEAFS. CDR3 in DNA: TGTGCCAGCAGCTTAGCAAGTAGAGGGAGCACTGAAGCTTTCTCT.

The rearrangement links TRBV5-4 to TRBJ1-2; the D gene is possibly TRBD1 (5 bases). V shed 0 bases and J shed 2 bases, with 17 bases lying between them. The CDR3 runs to 17 residues. CDR1 is SGHNT, CDR2 YYREEE, per germline (reference sequence). The chain's CDR3 is CASSLGWLDTLNYGYTF. Here the CDR3 DNA reads TGTGCCAGCAGCTTGGGGTGGTTGGACACCCTCAACTATGGCTACACCTTC. Looking up the rest from reference TRBV5-4 and TRBJ1-2 gives the full variable domain: ETGVTQSPTHLIKTRGQQVTLRCSSQSGHNTVSWYQQALGQGPQFIFQYYREEENGRGNFPPRFSGLQFPNYSSELNVNALELDDSALYLCASSLGWLDTLNYGYTFGSGTRLTVV.

The rearrangement joins TRBV5-6 to TRBJ1-5, with D maybe TRBD1 (5 bases). Germline V gene sequence: CDR1 SGHDT, CDR2 YYEEEE. Trimming removed 0 bases from V and 6 bases from J, with 10 bases in between. The length of the CDR3 is 14 residues. The DNA for the CDR3 is TGTGCCAGCAGCTTGGGGCAGGGAGGTCAGCCCCAGCATTTT. It is translated as CASSLGQGGQPQHF.

This clonotype rates as medium-sized. The chain uses TRBV5-1 and TRBJ2-7; D may correspond to TRBD1 or TRBD2 (7 bases each). The CDR3 covers 14 residues. Trimming stripped 2 bases from V and 3 bases from J, with 12 bases between. Germline V gene sequence: CDR1 SGHRS, CDR2 YFSETQ. The CDR3 region is CASSFRGGNYEQYF. The CDR3 DNA reads TGCGCCAGCAGCTTCAGGGGGGGAAACTACGAGCAGTACTTC.

This clonotype is deemed medium-sized (0.01 to 0.1%). This chain joins TRBV30 and TRBJ2-7; 8 nucleotides align to TRBD1. Germline V lookup: CDR1 GTSNPN, CDR2 SVGIG (reference sequence). CDR3 length: 13 residues. J lost 4 bases, V lost 4 bases, and 6 bases had no gene match. The CDR3 region has the DNA TGTGCCTGGACGGACAGGGCTTCGTACGAGCAGTACTTC. It is translated as CAWTDRASYEQYF.

This clonotype is deemed medium-sized. As DNA, the CDR3 is TGTGCCAGCAGACCCGCCCTAAGTCGGGTTTCGGGAAACACCATATATTTT. Protein product: CASRPALSRVSGNTIYF. The rearrangement links TRBV7-9 to TRBJ1-3; the D is unclear. V was pared by 6 bases and J by 4 bases, with 22 bases between. The CDR3 length is 17 residues. The germline gives CDR1 SEHNR, CDR2 FQNEAQ (reference sequence).

By share, this clonotype counts as medium-sized (0.01 to 0.1%). V is TRBV9 and J is TRBJ2-1; possibly TRBD2 for D (5 bases). The CDR3 contains 14 residues. Germline V lookup: CDR1 SGDLS, CDR2 YYNGEE. V was trimmed by 0 bases and J by 8 bases, leaving 12 bases between them. In nucleotides, the CDR3 is TGTGCCAGCAGCGTAGGGCTGGGGAGTGATGAGCAGTTCTTC. Amino acids: CASSVGLGSDEQFF.

The CDR3 DNA reads as TGTGCCAGCAGTATGAGCCTCGGGACTAGCGTTTTCACAGATACGCAGTATTTT. This encodes CASSMSLGTSVFTDTQYF. The chain couples TRBV7-2 to TRBJ2-3; 10 bases map to TRBD2. V was clipped by 6 bases and J by 2 bases; unmatched bases: 14. The CDR3 has 18 residues. Per the germline V gene, CDR1 is SGHTA and CDR2 is FQGNSA.